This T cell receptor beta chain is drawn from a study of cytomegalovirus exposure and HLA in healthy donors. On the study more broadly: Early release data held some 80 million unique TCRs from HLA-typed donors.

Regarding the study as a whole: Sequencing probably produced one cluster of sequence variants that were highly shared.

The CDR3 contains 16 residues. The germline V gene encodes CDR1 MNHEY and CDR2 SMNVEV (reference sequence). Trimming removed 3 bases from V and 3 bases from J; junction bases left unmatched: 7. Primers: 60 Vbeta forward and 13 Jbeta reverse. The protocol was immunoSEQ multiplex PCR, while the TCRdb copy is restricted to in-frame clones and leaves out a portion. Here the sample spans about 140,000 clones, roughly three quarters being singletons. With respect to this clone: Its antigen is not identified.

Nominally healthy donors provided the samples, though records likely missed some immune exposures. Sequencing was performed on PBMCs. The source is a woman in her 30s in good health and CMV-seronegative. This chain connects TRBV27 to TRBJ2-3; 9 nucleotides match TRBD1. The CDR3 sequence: CASSFRQGGRTDTQYF. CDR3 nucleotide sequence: TGTGCCAGCAGTTTTAGACAGGGGGGGAGGACAGATACGCAGTATTTT.